These 18 T cell receptor beta chains share one sample of origin, sequenced in a study of blood T cells in healthy people across ages (dated by TCRdb to the mid-2010s). The protocol used for the library was 5' RACE. TCRdb shows the sequencer as Illumina HiSeq 2500. The second PCR ran for about 7 to 11 cycles and used a J-beta primer mix along with a sample-barcoded 5' primer. TCRdb ran its own pipeline on the public reads, namely fastp trimming at Q25 and MiXCR clone calling, and kept in-frame beta chains. Each CDR3 protein appears once, grouped with its most common genes and DNA. In all, the sample holds about 1.8 million distinct CDR3 sequences, and around half of those were seen once. Together, the top ten hold roughly 2% of the sample. The sample consisted of blood. The receptors come from a woman between 35 and 50 years old in good health.

This clonotype was picked up one time. The genes are TRBV7-9 and TRBJ2-5; 9 nucleotides match TRBD1. V gave up 4 bases and J gave up 1 base; unmatched junction bases: 10. The CDR3 length is 17 residues. Germline CDR1 and CDR2: SEHNR and FQNEAQ (reference sequence). CDR3 in amino acids: CASSSTRTGELQETQYF. CDR3 bases: TGTGCCAGCAGCTCTACCCGGACAGGGGAACTCCAAGAGACCCAGTACTTC.

This chain links TRBV25-1 with TRBJ2-5; D unclear. Per the germline V gene, CDR1 is MGHDK and CDR2 is SYGVNS. Trimming removed 4 bases from V and 3 bases from J, with 15 bases in between. The CDR3 totals 15 residues. The CDR3 reads CASSGVSPQKETQYF. The CDR3, as DNA: TGTGCCAGCAGTGGCGTCAGCCCTCAAAAAGAGACCCAGTACTTC.

This clonotype was seen a handful of times. This chain joins TRBV27 and TRBJ1-6, with 7 bases that match TRBD1. Losses at the gene ends were 6 bases for V and 2 bases for J; bases not matched to a gene: 13. The germline V gene has CDR1 MNHEY and CDR2 SMNVEV (reference sequence). The CDR3 has 18 amino acids. CDR3 DNA: TGTGCCAGCAGCAAACAGGGGTTGGGCGATACCTATAATTCACCCCTCCACTTT. It yields the protein CASSKQGLGDTYNSPLHF.

This clonotype was picked up a small number of times. The chain joins TRBV6-5 to TRBJ2-5; D remains ambiguous. The V and J ends lost 7 bases and 5 bases respectively, with 20 bases between them. The germline gives CDR1 MNHEY, CDR2 SVGAGI. This CDR3 has 15 residues. CDR3 in amino acids: CASTPQARYTETQYF. CDR3 DNA sequence: TGTGCCAGCACCCCTCAGGCTCGGTACACCGAGACCCAGTACTTC.

The chain combines TRBV28 with TRBJ1-5; 7 bases line up with TRBD1. Trimming took 3 bases from V and 1 from J; bases not matched to a gene: 6. Germline CDR1 MDHEN, CDR2 SYDVKM. The CDR3 has 16 amino acids. The CDR3 sequence is CASSFLGQASNQPQHF. DNA of the CDR3: TGTGCCAGCAGTTTCCTCGGACAGGCAAGCAATCAGCCCCAGCATTTT. Drawing the rest from reference TRBV28 and TRBJ1-5, the complete variable domain is DVKVTQSSRYLVKRTGEKVFLECVQDMDHENMFWYRQDPGLGLRLIYFSYDVKMKEKGDIPEGYSVSREKKERFSLILESASTNQTSMYLCASSFLGQASNQPQHFGDGTRLSIL.

The chain is built from TRBV4-1 and TRBJ1-5; D is possibly TRBD1 (5 bases). The V and J ends lost 4 bases and 5 bases respectively, with 12 bases between them. Germline V gene lookup returns CDR1 MGHRA and CDR2 YSYEKL. CDR3 size: 14 residues. The CDR3 loop is CASSPGDGHQPQHF. CDR3 bases: TGCGCCAGCAGCCCCGGGGACGGCCATCAGCCCCAGCATTTT.

V and J are TRBV5-4 and TRBJ1-4; D possibly corresponds to TRBD1 (6 bases). CDR1 SGHNT and CDR2 YYREEE come from the germline V gene (reference sequence). The CDR3 extends over 14 amino acids. V dropped 4 bases and J dropped 6 bases, with 13 bases sitting between them. The CDR3 loop is CASSRRDIDEKLFF. The CDR3 DNA follows: TGTGCCAGCAGCCGCCGGGACATTGATGAAAAACTGTTTTTT.

V usage is TRBV20-1 and J usage is TRBJ1-4; possibly TRBD1 for D (5 bases). The ends were cut back, 1 base at V and 8 bases at J, with 17 bases in the middle. Germline-derived CDR1 and CDR2 are DFQATT and SNEGSKA (reference sequence). The CDR3 has 15 residues. The CDR3 protein is CSARGRTGVEEKLFF. CDR3 coding DNA: TGCAGTGCTAGAGGGCGAACGGGGGTTGAGGAAAAACTGTTTTTT.

The CDR3, as DNA: TGCAGTGCTAGAGGGCAGCCTCAACAGCCCCAGCATTTT. Protein sequence: CSARGQPQQPQHF. The V gene is TRBV20-1, the J gene TRBJ1-5; D unclear. CDR1 is DFQATT, CDR2 SNEGSKA, per germline (reference sequence). Trimming stripped 1 base from V and 7 bases from J, with 11 bases between. The CDR3 is 13 amino acids.

This chain uses TRBV6-2 or TRBV6-3 with TRBJ1-2; maybe TRBD1 (5 bases). The length of the CDR3 is 15 residues. Germline values: CDR1 MNHEY, CDR2 SVGEGT. V was cut by 5 bases and J by 5 bases, with 18 bases left in between. CDR3 bases: TGTGCCAGCAGTATATTGACCGGGACTCCTTATGGCTACACCTTC. Amino acid sequence: CASSILTGTPYGYTF.

The J gene is TRBJ2-1, the V gene TRBV5-1, with 10 positions matching TRBD1. Matching the DNA end better, TRBJ2-7 makes the J call doubtful. Germline loops: CDR1 SGHRS, CDR2 YFSETQ. The CDR3 is 16 residues long. The CDR3 region has the DNA TGCGCCAGCAGCCGAGGCGGGACAGGGGAGTACAATGAGCAGTACTTC. Translation gives CASSRGGTGEYNEQYF.

This chain joins TRBV6-2 or TRBV6-3 and TRBJ2-7; tentative D call: TRBD1 (5 bases). This CDR3 has 13 residues. V was trimmed by 6 bases and J by 1 base, leaving 10 bases between them. CDR1 and CDR2 (germline): MNHEY, SVGEGT. The CDR3 DNA sequence: TGTGCCAGCAGAGACAGCGCATCCTACGAGCAGTACTTC. Its protein is CASRDSASYEQYF.

The V gene is TRBV6-5, the J gene TRBJ1-5; TRBD1 matches at 7 bases. V shed 6 bases and J 5 bases; nucleotides not matched to a gene: 4. This CDR3 contains 13 residues. The germline gives CDR1 MNHEY, CDR2 SVGAGI. CDR3 in amino acids: CASRRDSHQPQHF. The DNA for the CDR3 is TGTGCCAGCAGACGGGACAGTCATCAGCCCCAGCATTTT.

The table lists this clonotype with a few counts. The genes are TRBV20-1 and TRBJ2-7; D remains ambiguous. Germline CDR1 and CDR2: DFQATT and SNEGSKA (reference sequence). The length of the CDR3 is 13 residues. V lost 5 bases, J lost 0 bases, and 11 bases lay in between. Here the CDR3 reads CSAPPGISYEQYF. In DNA form, the CDR3 reads TGCAGTGCTCCCCCAGGCATCTCCTACGAGCAGTACTTC.

The chain recombines TRBV2 with TRBJ1-2; D call uncertain. The V and J ends lost 6 bases and 2 bases respectively, with 16 bases between them. The CDR3 length is 15 residues. CDR1 is SNHLY, CDR2 FYNNEI, per germline. The CDR3 sequence: CASRPRTQRNYGYTF. The DNA for the CDR3 is TGTGCCAGCAGGCCTCGGACTCAAAGAAACTATGGCTACACCTTC.

J is TRBJ2-1 and V is TRBV10-1; perhaps D is TRBD1 or TRBD2 (6 bases each). V lost 1 base and J 6 bases, leaving 13 bases between the germline ends. This CDR3 has 15 amino acids. Germline lookup yields CDR1 WNHNN and CDR2 SYGVQD (reference sequence). This CDR3 reads CASSEWTAGLNEQFF. The CDR3, as DNA: TGCGCCAGCAGTGAGTGGACAGCGGGCCTCAATGAGCAGTTCTTC.

The chain couples TRBV6-5 to TRBJ2-1, with a possible D match to TRBD2 (5 bases). Germline values: CDR1 MNHEY, CDR2 SVGAGI. Deletions cut 4 bases from V and 0 bases from J, with 16 bases between. The CDR3 runs 17 residues. This CDR3 is CASSSVGVASSYNEQFF. The CDR3 DNA is TGTGCCAGCAGTTCCGTCGGGGTAGCCAGCTCCTACAATGAGCAGTTCTTC.

The chain employs TRBV7-9 and TRBJ2-6, with D tentatively TRBD1 (5 bases). The CDR3 length is 16 residues. CDR1 SEHNR and CDR2 FQNEAQ come from the germline V gene (reference sequence). V was trimmed by 1 base and J by 4 bases, leaving 11 bases between them. The CDR3 protein is CASSLGAGRGANVLTF. As DNA, the CDR3 is TGTGCCAGCAGCTTAGGTGCAGGGCGCGGGGCCAACGTCCTGACTTTC.